Below, 32 T cell receptor beta chains from the same sample are listed, as sequenced in a study of shared clonotypes between healthy human individuals. The method was immunoSEQ multiplex PCR; TCRdb's version includes in-frame clones alone and lacks a portion of them. The data contain some 2 million clones, roughly 94% of them singletons. Naive CD8 cells, CD45RO-negative and positively selected for CCR7, excluded terminally differentiated effector memory CD45RA+ cells. The sample comprised naive CD8+ T cells sorted from blood. The receptors derive from a man between 18 and 35 years old in good health.

This chain connects TRBV5-4 to TRBJ2-5, with TRBD1 matching 7 bases. Germline V gene lookup returns CDR1 SGHNT and CDR2 YYREEE (reference sequence). This CDR3 contains 15 residues. With 0 bases clipped from V and 1 base from J, the junction kept 3 bases outside the gene matches. For the CDR3, the DNA is TGTGCCAGCAGCTTGGAGGGGGCACCCCAAGAGACCCAGTACTTC. Protein: CASSLEGAPQETQYF.

This clone was counted a single time. Other DNA sequences in this sample translate to the same CDR3. The chain combines TRBV6-5 with TRBJ2-2; 7 bases align to TRBD2. Per the germline V gene, CDR1 is MNHEY and CDR2 is SVGAGI. CDR3 length: 14 residues. Trimming cost V 0 bases and J 6 bases; bases outside gene matches: 1. The CDR3 DNA is TGTGCCAGCAGTTACTCGGGGGGGGCCGGGGAGCTGTTTTTT. Translation: CASSYSGGAGELFF.

The J gene is TRBJ1-2, the V gene TRBV5-1, with unresolved D. Deletions cut 0 bases from V and 3 bases from J, with 6 bases between. CDR1 SGHRS and CDR2 YFSETQ come from the germline V gene. The CDR3 sequence is 13 residues long. Here the CDR3 reads CASSLGQDYGYTF. The DNA for the CDR3 is TGCGCCAGCAGCTTGGGGCAGGACTATGGCTACACCTTC.

This sequence joins TRBV10-2 and TRBJ1-2; TRBD1 matches 11 bases. CDR1 is WSHSY and CDR2 is SAAADI in the germline V gene. This CDR3 has 15 residues. V was clipped by 4 bases and J by 4 bases; unmatched bases: 5. DNA of the CDR3: TGCGCCAGCAGTGGTTGGACAGGGGGCATCTATGGCTACACCTTC. Its translation is CASSGWTGGIYGYTF.

The J gene is TRBJ2-3, the V gene TRBV27; TRBD2 aligns across 8 bases. The germline V gene has CDR1 MNHEY and CDR2 SMNVEV (reference sequence). The V gene end was trimmed by 3 bases and the J gene end by 10 bases; junction bases not matched to a gene: 3. This CDR3 is built from 12 residues. In DNA form, the CDR3 reads TGTGCCAGCAGTTTGTCAGCGGGAGCGCAGTATTTT. As protein: CASSLSAGAQYF.

The chain employs TRBV6-1 and TRBJ2-3, with TRBD1 as a possible D gene (5 bases). CDR1 and CDR2 (germline): MNHNS, SASEGT. The CDR3 runs to 15 residues. V dropped 4 bases and J dropped 5 bases, with 16 bases sitting between them. The CDR3 region is CASSAPQEWLDTQYF. For the CDR3, the DNA is TGTGCCAGCAGTGCGCCACAGGAGTGGTTAGATACGCAGTATTTT.

The chain employs TRBV30 and TRBJ1-1; the match to TRBD1 covers 7 bases. The CDR3 contains 14 residues. The V and J ends lost 0 bases and 1 base, in that order; junction bases with no gene match: 2. Germline CDR1 and CDR2: GTSNPN and SVGIG (reference sequence). CDR3 coding DNA: TGTGCCTGGAGTGTAGGGACAGAGAACACTGAAGCTTTCTTT. It translates to CAWSVGTENTEAFF.

V usage is TRBV7-2 and J usage is TRBJ2-3, with 10 bases fitting TRBD2. Per germline, CDR1 SGHTA and CDR2 FQGNSA. The V and J ends lost 6 bases and 2 bases, in that order; junction bases with no gene match: 11. This CDR3 is 17 amino acids long. The CDR3 loop is CASSFTGTSAFTDTQYF. Here the CDR3 DNA reads TGTGCCAGCAGTTTTACCGGGACTAGCGCGTTCACAGATACGCAGTATTTT. Based on the CDR3 plus reference TRBV7-2 and TRBJ2-3, the full variable domain is GAGVSQSPSNKVTEKGKDVELRCDPISGHTALYWYRQSLGQGLEFLIYFQGNSAPDKSGLPSDRFSAERTGGSVSTLTIQRTQQEDSAVYLCASSFTGTSAFTDTQYFGPGTRLTVL.

The chain carries TRBV6-6 and TRBJ2-2; D not resolved. Germline-derived CDR1 and CDR2 are MNHNY and SVGAGI (reference sequence). Trimming stripped 6 bases from V and 0 bases from J, with 8 bases between. The CDR3 runs 14 residues. The CDR3 DNA reads TGTGCCAGCAGGGACGTAGCGAACACCGGGGAGCTGTTTTTT. Its protein is CASRDVANTGELFF.

The rearrangement links TRBV5-1 to TRBJ2-5; 11 bases are a match to TRBD1. This CDR3 comprises 16 residues. V dropped 4 bases and J dropped 5; count of bases not matched to a gene: 10. Germline V gives CDR1 SGHRS, CDR2 YFSETQ. Here the CDR3 reads CASSRGQGALEETQYF. The CDR3 DNA follows: TGCGCCAGCAGCCGCGGACAGGGGGCCTTAGAGGAGACCCAGTACTTC.

The rearrangement uses TRBV2 and TRBJ2-7; D is unresolved. This CDR3 is built from 16 residues. CDR1 is SNHLY, CDR2 FYNNEI, per germline. Trimming stripped 3 bases from V and 1 base from J, with 16 bases between. CDR3 in DNA: TGTGCCAGCAGTGAGATTGAAGGACCCGGGTCCTACGAGCAGTACTTC. This gives the protein CASSEIEGPGSYEQYF.

The rearrangement links TRBV7-9 to TRBJ1-4; tentatively, D is TRBD1 (6 bases). V dropped 7 bases and J dropped 8 bases, with 17 bases sitting between them. CDR1 SEHNR and CDR2 FQNEAQ come from the germline V gene (reference sequence). This CDR3 is 14 amino acids long. CDR3 nucleotide sequence: TGTGCCAGCACCACCGGGACATTATACGAAAAACTGTTTTTT. Translating it yields CASTTGTLYEKLFF.

The genes are TRBV6-1 and TRBJ2-7; D gene uncertain. In germline, CDR1 is MNHNS, CDR2 SASEGT. Trimming shortened V by 5 bases and J by 2 bases, and 13 bases separated the two germline ends. There are 14 residues in the CDR3. Written as DNA, the CDR3 is TGTGCCAGCAGTCTTTTCGACACTGCCTACGAGCAGTACTTC. Translating it yields CASSLFDTAYEQYF.

The V call is TRBV4-2, the J call TRBJ1-2, with D hard to call. Deletions cut 1 base from V and 2 bases from J, with 14 bases between. Germline V gene sequence: CDR1 LGHNA, CDR2 YNFKEQ. This CDR3 comprises 16 residues. The CDR3 DNA follows: TGTGCCAGCAGCCAAGGAAGCGAGGGCCTAAACTATGGCTACACCTTC. As protein: CASSQGSEGLNYGYTF.

The CDR3 DNA is TGTGCCAGCAGTTACGGTAGCGGGAGTAAGGATGAGCAGTTCTTC. Amino acid sequence: CASSYGSGSKDEQFF. This chain connects TRBV6-5 to TRBJ2-1, with TRBD2 identical over 9 bases. CDR1 MNHEY and CDR2 SVGAGI come from the germline V gene. This CDR3 has 15 amino acids. The V gene end was trimmed by 2 bases and the J gene end by 8 bases; junction bases not matched to a gene: 7.

This chain uses TRBV7-9 with TRBJ2-5; the match to TRBD2 covers 11 bases. CDR1 is SEHNR, CDR2 FQNEAQ, per germline (reference sequence). The CDR3 covers 14 residues. Losses at the gene ends were 5 bases for V and 4 bases for J; bases not matched to a gene: 3. The CDR3, as DNA: TGTGCCAGCAGCCCGACTAGCGGGGCAGAGACCCAGTACTTC. It codes for CASSPTSGAETQYF.

Here the CDR3 DNA reads TGTGCCAGCAGCTTGGAAGCTTCGGGACAGGGCCACGAGCAGTACTTC. It specifies CASSLEASGQGHEQYF. The rearrangement uses TRBV5-4 and TRBJ2-5; 9 nucleotides line up with TRBD1. The J call may be faulty, since TRBJ2-7 better matches the DNA end. This CDR3 region has 16 residues. Germline loops: CDR1 SGHNT, CDR2 YYREEE (reference sequence).

V is TRBV7-9 and J is TRBJ2-5, with D possibly TRBD1 on 6 matching bases. From germline, CDR1 is SEHNR and CDR2 FQNEAQ (reference sequence). The CDR3 has 14 amino acids. Trimming took 8 bases from V and 4 from J, leaving 17 bases between them. The CDR3: CASQGWSQGETQYF. The CDR3 bases are TGTGCCAGCCAGGGCTGGTCACAGGGAGAGACCCAGTACTTC.

The chain recombines TRBV27 with TRBJ2-7; D is perhaps TRBD2 (5 bases). V was cut by 2 bases and J by 1 base, with 12 bases left in between. CDR3 length: 15 amino acids. Per the germline V gene, CDR1 is MNHEY and CDR2 is SMNVEV (reference sequence). The CDR3 nucleotides read TGTGCCAGCAGTTTAACGGGATTCGGTTCCTACGAGCAGTACTTC. This codes for CASSLTGFGSYEQYF.

The chain employs TRBV4-1 and TRBJ2-5, with TRBD1 matching 8 bases. V dropped 1 base and J dropped 5; count of bases not matched to a gene: 6. Per the germline V gene, CDR1 is MGHRA and CDR2 is YSYEKL. The CDR3 totals 15 residues. CDR3 sequence: CASSQGQGLDETQYF. In DNA, the CDR3 is TGCGCCAGCAGCCAAGGACAGGGGTTGGACGAGACCCAGTACTTC.

The chain carries TRBV4-1 and TRBJ2-7; D is perhaps TRBD2 (6 bases). The CDR3 consists of 14 residues. V lost 4 bases and J lost 5, with 15 bases in between. Germline values: CDR1 MGHRA, CDR2 YSYEKL. The CDR3 DNA reads as TGCGCCAGCAGCCCTACTCGGACTAACCACGAGCAGTACTTC. Its translation is CASSPTRTNHEQYF.

About this clone itself: Other DNA variants within this sample encode the same CDR3. The chain combines TRBV27 with TRBJ1-1; D not resolved. The CDR3 runs 13 residues. The germline V and J ends were trimmed by 3 bases and 4 bases, with 9 bases remaining between them. The germline gives CDR1 MNHEY, CDR2 SMNVEV (reference sequence). CDR3 sequence reads: CASSLAVGTEAFF. CDR3 in DNA: TGTGCCAGCAGTTTGGCCGTTGGCACTGAAGCTTTCTTT.

J is TRBJ2-2 and V is TRBV7-9, with 9 positions matching TRBD2. CDR1 SEHNR and CDR2 FQNEAQ come from the germline V gene (reference sequence). The CDR3 totals 16 residues. V was pared by 4 bases and J by 2 bases, with 5 bases of the junction left unmatched. The CDR3 sequence: CASSSGLAGNTGELFF. In DNA form, the CDR3 reads TGTGCCAGCAGCTCGGGACTAGCCGGTAACACCGGGGAGCTGTTTTTT. Full variable domain (missing parts from reference TRBV7-9 and TRBJ2-2): DTGVSQNPRHKITKRGQNVTFRCDPISEHNRLYWYRQTLGQGPEFLTYFQNEAQLEKSRLLSDRFSAERPKGSFSTLEIQRTEQGDSAMYLCASSSGLAGNTGELFFGEGSRLTVL.

The chain employs TRBV6-1 and TRBJ2-1; TRBD1 or TRBD2 may be the D gene (5 bases each). This CDR3 spans 17 amino acids. V was shortened by 2 bases and J by 6 bases, with 20 bases between the two germline ends. The V gene's germline CDR1 is MNHNS and CDR2 SASEGT. The CDR3 loop reads CASSEMQVEPGTNEQFF. The CDR3 coding sequence is TGTGCCAGCAGTGAAATGCAGGTTGAACCTGGGACCAATGAGCAGTTCTTC.

This clone was observed a few times. The chain is built from TRBV5-6 and TRBJ1-2; 8 positions agree with TRBD1. V gave up 4 bases and J gave up 2 bases; unmatched junction bases: 7. The CDR3 totals 15 residues. Germline V gene data show CDR1 as SGHDT and CDR2 as YYEEEE. This chain's CDR3 is CASSTWDRPNYGYTF. DNA for the CDR3: TGTGCCAGCAGCACCTGGGACAGGCCGAACTATGGCTACACCTTC.

Concerning this clone: This sample includes further DNA sequences coding for the same CDR3. The CDR3 loop reads CSVDSMNTEAFF. The CDR3 nucleotides read TGCAGCGTTGATTCGATGAACACTGAAGCTTTCTTT. The chain joins TRBV29-1 to TRBJ1-1; D is undetermined. V was shortened by 3 bases and J by 0 bases, with 5 bases between the two germline ends. The CDR3 consists of 12 residues. CDR1 and CDR2 (germline): SQVTM, ANQGSEA.

The chain has TRBV4-2 and TRBJ2-7, with TRBD1 identical over 11 bases. In germline, CDR1 is LGHNA, CDR2 YNFKEQ. V dropped 0 bases and J dropped 3; count of bases not matched to a gene: 7. The CDR3 runs 17 residues. CDR3 sequence reads: CASSQDGRTGGLYEQYF. The DNA for the CDR3 is TGTGCCAGCAGCCAAGATGGGAGGACAGGGGGCCTCTACGAGCAGTACTTC.

As for this clone: This same CDR3 is encoded by further DNA sequences in the sample. The chain links TRBV30 to TRBJ2-7, with no clear D. Germline lookup yields CDR1 GTSNPN and CDR2 SVGIG (reference sequence). Trimming took 2 bases from V and 0 from J, leaving 5 bases between them. The CDR3 spans 12 residues. CDR3 sequence reads: CAWSPVSYEQYF. CDR3 in DNA: TGTGCCTGGAGTCCAGTCTCCTACGAGCAGTACTTC.

J is TRBJ2-5 and V is TRBV7-6, with D unclear. Trimming removed 5 bases at V and 5 bases at J, with 15 bases between. CDR1 and CDR2 (germline): SGHVS, FNYEAQ. The CDR3 length is 14 residues. CDR3 region: CASSPEWEGETQYF. CDR3 nucleotides: TGTGCCAGCAGCCCGGAGTGGGAAGGGGAGACCCAGTACTTC.

Only a few counts were recorded for this clone. The chain links TRBV18 to TRBJ1-4; maybe TRBD1 (5 bases). Germline CDR1 reads KGHSH; CDR2 reads LQKENI. This CDR3 has 16 residues. The germline V and J ends were trimmed by 2 bases and 0 bases, with 10 bases remaining between them. CDR3 nucleotide sequence: TGTGCCAGCTCACCAGTCACAGGCACAACTAATGAAAAACTGTTTTTT. It encodes CASSPVTGTTNEKLFF.

This chain uses TRBV7-2 with TRBJ2-7; D call uncertain. Trimming shortened V by 5 bases and J by 3 bases, and 11 bases separated the two germline ends. Germline values: CDR1 SGHTA, CDR2 FQGNSA. The length of the CDR3 is 13 residues. CDR3 DNA: TGTGCCAGCAGCGATGACTTGGACTACGAGCAGTACTTC. Protein sequence: CASSDDLDYEQYF. Using reference TRBV7-2 and TRBJ2-7 for the parts outside the CDR3, the full variable domain is GAGVSQSPSNKVTEKGKDVELRCDPISGHTALYWYRQSLGQGLEFLIYFQGNSAPDKSGLPSDRFSAERTGGSVSTLTIQRTQQEDSAVYLCASSDDLDYEQYFGPGTRLTVT.

The V call is TRBV6-1, the J call TRBJ2-1; D not resolved. Germline CDR1 and CDR2: MNHNS and SASEGT. Trimming pared 6 bases from V and 8 bases from J, leaving 8 bases between. There are 11 residues in the CDR3. In nucleotides, the CDR3 is TGTGCCAGCAGACCGGGCCATGAGCAGTTCTTC. Translating it yields CASRPGHEQFF.